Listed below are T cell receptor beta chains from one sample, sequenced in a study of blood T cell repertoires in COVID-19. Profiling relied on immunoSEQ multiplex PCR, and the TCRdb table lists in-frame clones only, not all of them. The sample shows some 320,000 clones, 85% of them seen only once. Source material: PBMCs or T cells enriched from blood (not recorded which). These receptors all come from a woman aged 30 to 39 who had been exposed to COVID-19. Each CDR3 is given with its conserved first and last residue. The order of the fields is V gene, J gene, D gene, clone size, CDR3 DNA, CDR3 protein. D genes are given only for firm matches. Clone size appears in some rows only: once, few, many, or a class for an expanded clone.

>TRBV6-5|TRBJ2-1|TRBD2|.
TGTGCCAGCAGGCCGGGACTAGCGGAATACAATGAGCAGTTCTTC
CASRPGLAEYNEQFF
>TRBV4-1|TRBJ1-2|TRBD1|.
TGCGCCAGCAGCCCCACAGGGGCCATAGGCTATGGCTACACCTTC
CASSPTGAIGYGYTF
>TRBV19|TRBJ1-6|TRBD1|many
TGTGCCAGTAGTATAATGGACAGGGTCGGTTCACCCCTCCACTTT
CASSIMDRVGSPLHF
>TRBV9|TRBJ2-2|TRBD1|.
TGTGCCAGCAGCGAGGGGATGGGGACAGGGTCACCCGGGGAGCTGTTTTTT
CASSEGMGTGSPGELFF
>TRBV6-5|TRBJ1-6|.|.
TGTGCCAGCAGTCGTTCCGTACAGGATAATTCACCCCTCCACTTT
CASSRSVQDNSPLHF
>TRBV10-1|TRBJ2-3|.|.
TGCGCCAGCAGTGAGACAGGGTCGAAAGATACGCAGTATTTT
CASSETGSKDTQYF
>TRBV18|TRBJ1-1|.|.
TGTGCCAGCTCACCAGTGCAACAGACTGAAGCTTTCTTT
CASSPVQQTEAFF
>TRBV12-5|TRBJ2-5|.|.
TGTGCTAGTGGTTTGGTTCTGGAGACCCAGTACTTC
CASGLVLETQYF
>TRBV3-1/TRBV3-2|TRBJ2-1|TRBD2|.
TGTGCCAGCAGCACCGGGAGCGGGGGACACAATGAGCAGTTCTTC
CASSTGSGGHNEQFF
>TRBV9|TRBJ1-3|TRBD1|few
TGTGCCAGCAGCGTAGCTACAGGGGGAGTTGGAAACACCATATATTTT
CASSVATGGVGNTIYF
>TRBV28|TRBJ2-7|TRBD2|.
TGTGCCAGCAGTTTCCGAGGTCTAGCGGGGGTATACGAGCAGTACTTC
CASSFRGLAGVYEQYF
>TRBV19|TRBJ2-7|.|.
TGTGCCAGTAGTAACGCGGGTCTCTACGAGCAGTACTTC
CASSNAGLYEQYF
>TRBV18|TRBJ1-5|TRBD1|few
TGTGCCAGCTCGCCCGGACAGGGAAGCCCCAATCAGCCCCAGCATTTT
CASSPGQGSPNQPQHF
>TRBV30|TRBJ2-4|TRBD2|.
TGTGCCTCCTCCCGAGGATCTAGCGGCGTTCGCGGTGGCAAAAACATTCAGTACTTC
CASSRGSSGVRGGKNIQYF
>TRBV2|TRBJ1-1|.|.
TGTGCCAGCAGGGGGGGGGACACTGAAGCTTTCTTT
CASRGGDTEAFF
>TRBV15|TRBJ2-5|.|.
TGTGCCACCAGCAGAAATGGACAATTCCAAGAGACCCAGTACTTC
CATSRNGQFQETQYF
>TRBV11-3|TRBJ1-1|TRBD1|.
TGTGCCAGCAGCAAGCGACAGGGTGGGACTGAAGCTTTCTTT
CASSKRQGGTEAFF
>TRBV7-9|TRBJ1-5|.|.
TGTGCCAGCAGCTTACAGTCAGGGAATCAGCCCCAGCATTTT
CASSLQSGNQPQHF
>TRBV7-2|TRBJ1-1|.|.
TGTGCCAGCAGCCTCAGTAGAGGGAACGCTGAAGCTTTCTTT
CASSLSRGNAEAFF
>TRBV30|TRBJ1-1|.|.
TGTGCCTGGGCAAGACAGGAAAACACTGAAGCTTTCTTT
CAWARQENTEAFF
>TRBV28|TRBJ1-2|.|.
TGTGCCAGCAGTTCTTCAGGCTATGGCTACACCTTC
CASSSSGYGYTF
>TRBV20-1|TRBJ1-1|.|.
TGCAGCACAGGTGAAGCTTTCTTT
CSTGEAFF
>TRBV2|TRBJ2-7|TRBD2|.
TGTGCCAGCATAGCGGGAGTCGCCTACGAGCAGTACTTC
CASIAGVAYEQYF
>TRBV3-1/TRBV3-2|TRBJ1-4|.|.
TGTGCCAGCAGCCAAGTGGGGCGGAACGGAAAACTGTTTTTT
CASSQVGRNGKLFF
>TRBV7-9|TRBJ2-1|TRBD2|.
TGTGCCAGCAGCCTGTCCCGGGGGGGTAGCTCCTACAATGAGCAGTTCTTC
CASSLSRGGSSYNEQFF
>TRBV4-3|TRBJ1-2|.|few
TGCGCCAGCAGCCTACAAACAGGGTTTCTAGGTGGCTACACCTTC
CASSLQTGFLGGYTF
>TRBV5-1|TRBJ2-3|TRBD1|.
TGCGCCAGCAGCTTGAGGGACAGGGTTTCAGATACGCAGTATTTT
CASSLRDRVSDTQYF
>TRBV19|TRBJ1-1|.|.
TGTGCCAGTAGGGGATTAGGGGGGAACACTGAAGCTTTCTTT
CASRGLGGNTEAFF
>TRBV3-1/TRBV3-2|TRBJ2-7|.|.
TGTGCCAGCAGCCAAGATAGAACCCCCCTTCACGAGCAGTACTTC
CASSQDRTPLHEQYF
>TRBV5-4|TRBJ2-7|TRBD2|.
TGTGCCAGCAGCTGGCAGGGACTAGCGTCTAACGAGCAGTACTTC
CASSWQGLASNEQYF
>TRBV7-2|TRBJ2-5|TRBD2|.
TGTGCCAGCAGCCCCCTTAGCGGGGGGCGTGAGACCCAGTACTTC
CASSPLSGGRETQYF
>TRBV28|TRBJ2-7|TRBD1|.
TGTGCCAGCAGTCTAAGACAGGGGACCTACGAGCAGTACTTC
CASSLRQGTYEQYF
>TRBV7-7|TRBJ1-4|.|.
TGTGCTAGCAGCCCGGTCCAAGGGGGAGGGGAAAAACTGTTTTTT
CASSPVQGGGEKLFF
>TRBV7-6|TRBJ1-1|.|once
TGTGCCAGCAGACCGACAGGTGGGAACACTGAAGCTTTCTTT
CASRPTGGNTEAFF
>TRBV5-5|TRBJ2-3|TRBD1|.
TGTGCCAGCAGCCCGGGGACAGGTAGCACAGATACGCAGTATTTT
CASSPGTGSTDTQYF
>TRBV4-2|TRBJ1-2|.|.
TGTGCCAGCAGCCAAGACGTCTATGGCTACACCTTC
CASSQDVYGYTF
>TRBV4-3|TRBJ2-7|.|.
TGCGCCAGCAGCCAAGCCCAGGGCCACGAGCAGTACTTC
CASSQAQGHEQYF
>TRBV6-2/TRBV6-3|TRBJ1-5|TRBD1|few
TGTGCCAGCAGTTACTCGTCGGGACAGGGATTTAATCAGCCCCAGCATTTT
CASSYSSGQGFNQPQHF
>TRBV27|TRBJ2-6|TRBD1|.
TGTGCCAGCAGTTCATGGGACAGCCCGGGGTCTGGGGCCAACGTCCTGACTTTC
CASSSWDSPGSGANVLTF
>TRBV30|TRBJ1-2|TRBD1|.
TGTGCCTGGATAAGACAGGGGAAGGGGTATGGCTACACCTTC
CAWIRQGKGYGYTF
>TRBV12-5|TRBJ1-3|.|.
TGTGCTAGTGGCTTTATCGCTGGAAACACCATATATTTT
CASGFIAGNTIYF
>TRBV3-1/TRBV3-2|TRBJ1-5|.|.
TGTGCCAGCAGCCAGGGAGGCAATCAGCCCCAGCATTTT
CASSQGGNQPQHF
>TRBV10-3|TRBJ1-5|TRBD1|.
TGTGCCATCAGTGAGTCTGGAACAGGGGATCAGCCCCAGCATTTT
CAISESGTGDQPQHF
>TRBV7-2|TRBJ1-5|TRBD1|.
TGTGCCAGCAGCTTAGGCCAGGGGGCAAGGCAGCCCCAGCATTTT
CASSLGQGARQPQHF
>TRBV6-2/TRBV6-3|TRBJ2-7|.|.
TGTGCCAGCAGTTCCCCGGGTATTTACGAGCAGTACTTC
CASSSPGIYEQYF
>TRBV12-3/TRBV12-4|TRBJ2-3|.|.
TGTGCCAGCAGCACCGGGGTAGTGGATACGCAGTATTTT
CASSTGVVDTQYF
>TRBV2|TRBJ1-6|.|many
TGTGCCACTCAAAAAACAGGGTCGATAAATTCACCCCTCCACTTT
CATQKTGSINSPLHF
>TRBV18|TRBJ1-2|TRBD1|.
TGTGCCAGCTCGCCGACAGGGGAAGGCTATGGCTACACCTTC
CASSPTGEGYGYTF
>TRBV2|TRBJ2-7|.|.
TGTGCCCTCGTGGCTGTCTCCTACGAGCAGTACTTC
CALVAVSYEQYF
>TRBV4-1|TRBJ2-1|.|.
TGCGCCAGCAGCCGGGATAAACTAGTTGATGAGCAGTTCTTC
CASSRDKLVDEQFF
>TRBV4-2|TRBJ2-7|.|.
TGTGCCAGCAGCCAAGAACTAGTCTTCCACGAGCAGTACTTC
CASSQELVFHEQYF
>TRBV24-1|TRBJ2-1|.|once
TGTGCCACCAGTGATGATAGTTTGGGGGCAGCGTTCAACTCCTACAATGAGCAGTTCTTC
CATSDDSLGAAFNSYNEQFF
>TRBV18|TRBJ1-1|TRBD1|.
TGTGCCAGCTCCCGGAAAACGGGACAGGGGGTAATGAACACTGAAGCTTTCTTT
CASSRKTGQGVMNTEAFF
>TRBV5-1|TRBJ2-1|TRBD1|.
TGCGCCAGCAGCTTAGCTGGGACAGGGATGAATGAGCAGTTCTTC
CASSLAGTGMNEQFF
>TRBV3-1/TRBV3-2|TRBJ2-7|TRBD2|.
TGTGCCAGCAGCCAAGAGGGCGCGGGGGCCTACGAGCAGTACTTC
CASSQEGAGAYEQYF
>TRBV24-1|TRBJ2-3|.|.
TGTGCCATTAACAGGGGACCTCCGGGGGAAGATACGCAGTATTTT
CAINRGPPGEDTQYF
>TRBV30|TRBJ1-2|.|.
TGTGCCTGGAGTGTCACCCAGGCCCGTGGCTACACCTTC
CAWSVTQARGYTF
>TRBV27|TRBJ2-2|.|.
TGTGCCAGCACCCGTTCCCGCGACACCGGGGAGCTGTTTTTT
CASTRSRDTGELFF